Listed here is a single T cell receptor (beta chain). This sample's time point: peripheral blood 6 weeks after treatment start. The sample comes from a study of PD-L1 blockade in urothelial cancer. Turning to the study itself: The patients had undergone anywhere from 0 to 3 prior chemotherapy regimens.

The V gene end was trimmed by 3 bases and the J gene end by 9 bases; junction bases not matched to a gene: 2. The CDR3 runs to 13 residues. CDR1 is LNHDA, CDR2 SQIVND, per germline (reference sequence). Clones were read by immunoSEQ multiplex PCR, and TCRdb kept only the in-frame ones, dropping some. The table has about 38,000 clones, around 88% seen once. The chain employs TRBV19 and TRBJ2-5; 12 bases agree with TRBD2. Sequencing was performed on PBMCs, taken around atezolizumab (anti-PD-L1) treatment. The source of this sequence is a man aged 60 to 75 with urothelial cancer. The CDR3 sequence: CASSIASGGAQYF. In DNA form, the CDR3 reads TGTGCCAGTAGTATTGCTAGCGGGGGGGCCCAGTACTTC.